A single sample is the source of the 21 T cell receptor beta chains below, sequenced in a study of CD8 T cell repertoires and HIV-1 epitope variants. No cognate antigen is known for these TCRs. Profiling relied on immunoSEQ multiplex PCR, and the TCRdb table lists in-frame clones only, not all of them. The sample contains 4,500 to 7,000 clones, around two thirds of which appear only once. The specimen sequenced was cultured CD8+ T cells derived from PBMCs. Every receptor here comes from a male donor with HIV.

This clone was observed once. This chain joins TRBV28 and TRBJ2-7, with no clear D. This CDR3 comprises 13 residues. Germline V gene data show CDR1 as MDHEN and CDR2 as SYDVKM. The V end was cut by 5 bases, the J end by 2 bases, with 10 bases between. CDR3 nucleotide sequence: TGTGCCAGCAGTCAGCAGCCCACCTACGAGCAGTACTTC. The encoded protein is CASSQQPTYEQYF.

This clone was counted between two and nine times. The chain has TRBV29-1 and TRBJ2-7; no clear D. V lost 4 bases and J lost 0, with 10 bases in between. This CDR3 comprises 13 residues. CDR1 SQVTM and CDR2 ANQGSEA come from the germline V gene. This CDR3 is CSVVTSSSYEQYF. CDR3 in DNA: TGCAGCGTTGTTACTTCCAGCTCCTACGAGCAGTACTTC.

V usage is TRBV9 and J usage is TRBJ2-1; 9 bases fit TRBD2. The CDR3 is made up of 14 amino acids. J was trimmed by 6 bases and V by 4 bases; bases with no gene match: 5. Germline V lookup: CDR1 SGDLS, CDR2 YYNGEE. This CDR3 reads CASSSGGRGNEQFF. The CDR3, as DNA: TGTGCCAGCAGCAGCGGGGGGCGGGGCAATGAGCAGTTCTTC.

Only a few counts were recorded for this clone. The gene calls are TRBV5-8 and TRBJ2-3, with 10 bases matching TRBD2. Trimming removed 4 bases from V and 3 bases from J; junction bases left unmatched: 8. There are 16 residues in the CDR3. Germline CDR1 is SGHTS and CDR2 is YDEGEE. The CDR3 DNA is TGTGCCAGCAGCCCCACTAGCGGGAAAGATACAGATACGCAGTATTTT. Its translation is CASSPTSGKDTDTQYF.

The rearrangement joins TRBV28 to TRBJ2-7, with 9 bases aligning to TRBD1. The germline V gene has CDR1 MDHEN and CDR2 SYDVKM. The trim removed 10 bases at V and 6 bases at J, leaving 13 bases unmatched. CDR3 size: 14 residues. The CDR3 sequence: CATLRDRVIGEQYF. The DNA for the CDR3 is TGTGCCACTCTCCGGGACAGGGTAATCGGCGAGCAGTACTTC.

The chain has TRBV13 and TRBJ2-1; TRBD1 or TRBD2 may be the D gene (5 bases each). The CDR3 consists of 16 residues. Germline values: CDR1 PRHDT, CDR2 FYEKMQ (reference sequence). The V gene lost 3 bases and the J gene lost 7 bases, with 19 bases spanning the gap. CDR3 sequence reads: CASSFWGSAVENEQFF. The CDR3 DNA sequence: TGTGCCAGCAGCTTTTGGGGGAGCGCTGTTGAAAATGAGCAGTTCTTC.

This clone has a single count. This rearrangement joins TRBV7-8 to TRBJ2-3; possible D gene TRBD2, 7 bases. Germline V lookup: CDR1 SGHVS, CDR2 FQNEAQ. The CDR3 is 18 amino acids. V lost 2 bases, J lost 1 base, and 19 bases lay in between. In DNA form, the CDR3 reads TGTGCCAGCAGCTTATGTGGGGGGGCCTTAGCGGGCACAGATACGCAGTATTTT. Protein product: CASSLCGGALAGTDTQYF.

This clone was seen more than once but under ten times. This chain joins TRBV7-6 and TRBJ2-1, with D perhaps TRBD1 (7 bases). The germline V and J ends were trimmed by 5 bases and 5 bases, with 16 bases remaining between them. Per germline, CDR1 SGHVS and CDR2 FNYEAQ. CDR3 length: 15 amino acids. The chain's CDR3 is CASSAGRGDNNEQFF. For the CDR3, the DNA is TGTGCCAGCAGCGCAGGCAGGGGGGATAACAATGAGCAGTTCTTC.

The V gene is TRBV27, the J gene TRBJ1-6; possible D gene TRBD1, 6 bases. The V end was cut by 0 bases, the J end by 0 bases, with 12 bases between. Per germline, CDR1 MNHEY and CDR2 SMNVEV (reference sequence). This CDR3 is built from 18 residues. The CDR3 region is CASSLSFQGSSYNSPLHF. As DNA, the CDR3 is TGTGCCAGCAGTTTATCCTTTCAGGGGAGCTCCTATAATTCACCCCTCCACTTT.

The sample holds one count of this clone. The chain uses TRBV4-3 and TRBJ2-3; tentatively, D is TRBD1 or TRBD2 (6 bases each). Trimming stripped 6 bases from V and 4 bases from J, with 20 bases between. CDR1 and CDR2 from the germline V gene are LGHNA and YSLEER. This CDR3 has 16 amino acids. Written as DNA, the CDR3 is TGCGCCAGCAGTCCAGAGACTGAGGGGGGTGCAGATACGCAGTATTTT. Its protein is CASSPETEGGADTQYF.

This clone has more than one count but fewer than ten. The chain uses TRBV9 and TRBJ2-1; the D gene is possibly TRBD1 (6 bases). Germline V CDR1 and CDR2: SGDLS, YYNGEE. V lost 4 bases and J 7 bases, leaving 12 bases between the germline ends. This CDR3 comprises 13 residues. Here the CDR3 DNA reads TGTGCCAGCAGCACGGACAGAATGAATGAGCAGTTCTTC. This sequence encodes CASSTDRMNEQFF.

The chain recombines TRBV5-5 with TRBJ2-1, with a possible D match to TRBD1 (5 bases). The CDR3 loop spans 16 amino acids. V dropped 2 bases and J dropped 0 bases, with 12 bases sitting between them. The germline gives CDR1 SGHKS, CDR2 YYEKEE (reference sequence). This CDR3 reads CASSLSDKGSYNEQFF. In nucleotides, the CDR3 is TGTGCCAGCAGCTTATCGGACAAGGGCTCCTACAATGAGCAGTTCTTC.

This sequence joins TRBV10-3 and TRBJ1-5, with D possibly matching TRBD1 (5 bases). Germline lookup yields CDR1 ENHRY and CDR2 SYGVKD. V lost 3 bases to trimming and J lost 7 bases, with 16 bases between them. The CDR3 has 15 amino acids. The CDR3 bases are TGTGCCATCAGTGAAATAGGGGAGGCCACCCAGCCCCAGCATTTT. It specifies CAISEIGEATQPQHF.

This clone was observed once. The chain carries TRBV19 and TRBJ1-1; D call uncertain. Germline assignment: CDR1 LNHDA and CDR2 SQIVND (reference sequence). CDR3 length: 12 residues. The V and J ends lost 7 bases and 1 base respectively, with 7 bases between them. As DNA, the CDR3 is TGTGCCAGTATGCCAGGGAACACTGAAGCTTTCTTT. The encoded protein is CASMPGNTEAFF.

The chain uses TRBV10-3 and TRBJ2-3; no clear D gene. Germline V gives CDR1 ENHRY, CDR2 SYGVKD. The CDR3 extends over 13 amino acids. V was clipped by 2 bases and J by 4 bases, with 7 bases between them. The CDR3 DNA sequence: TGTGCCATCAGTGAGAGGGCCGCAGATACGCAGTATTTT. Its translation is CAISERAADTQYF.

This CDR3 reads CASSLGGHGGHF. The CDR3 DNA sequence: TGTGCCAGCAGCTTGGGGGGCCATGGAGGACATTTT. This chain joins TRBV14 and TRBJ1-5, with a tentative D call TRBD1 (6 bases). CDR1 is SGHDN, CDR2 FVKESK, per germline. This CDR3 is 12 amino acids long. The germline V and J ends were trimmed by 5 bases and 16 bases, with 18 bases remaining between them. Combining the CDR3 with reference TRBV14 and TRBJ1-5 gives the whole variable domain EAGVTQFPSHSVIEKGQTVTLRCDPISGHDNLYWYRRVMGKEIKFLLHFVKESKQDESGMPNNRFLAERTGGTYSTLKVQPAELEDSGVYFCASSLGGHGGHFGDGTRLSIL.

The V and J genes are TRBV4-1 and TRBJ2-3, with 9 bases fitting TRBD2. The V gene's germline CDR1 is MGHRA and CDR2 YSYEKL. The CDR3 is 18 residues long. J lost 0 bases, V lost 0 bases, and 7 bases had no gene match. CDR3 nucleotide sequence: TGCGCCAGCAGCCAAGACCCCCCTAGCGGGACTAGCACAGATACGCAGTATTTT. Translating it yields CASSQDPPSGTSTDTQYF.

V is TRBV13 and J is TRBJ1-1; TRBD1 matches at 7 bases. The J segment lost 8 bases and the V segment lost 5 bases, leaving 8 bases of the junction unmatched. The CDR3 runs 13 residues. The germline gives CDR1 PRHDT, CDR2 FYEKMQ (reference sequence). The CDR3 loop is CASSPGRTGEAFF. The CDR3 DNA reads TGTGCCAGCAGCCCCGGACGGACAGGCGAAGCTTTCTTT.

The rearrangement joins TRBV4-1 to TRBJ2-3; 9 nucleotides align to TRBD1. Germline V CDR1 and CDR2: MGHRA, YSYEKL. The CDR3 loop spans 16 amino acids. J gave up 0 bases and V 6 bases, and 7 bases lay outside the gene matches. For the CDR3, the DNA is TGCGCCAGCAGTCAGGTTGGACAGGGGAGCACAGATACGCAGTATTTT. Translating it yields CASSQVGQGSTDTQYF.

This clone came up a few times. J is TRBJ2-1 and V is TRBV11-2, with D possibly being TRBD2 (5 bases). The CDR3 extends over 15 amino acids. Germline V CDR1 and CDR2: SGHAT, FQNNGV. Trimming removed 3 bases from V and 0 bases from J, with 9 bases in between. CDR3 sequence reads: CASSLTGSSYNEQFF. The CDR3 DNA is TGTGCCAGCAGCTTGACGGGGAGCTCCTACAATGAGCAGTTCTTC.

The chain employs TRBV7-2 and TRBJ2-3; TRBD2 matches 7 bases. This CDR3 is built from 15 residues. Germline CDR1 and CDR2: SGHTA and FQGNSA. V was clipped by 5 bases and J by 2 bases; unmatched bases: 7. CDR3 sequence reads: CASSLTSADTDTQYF. CDR3 bases: TGTGCCAGCAGCCTTACTAGCGCAGACACAGATACGCAGTATTTT.